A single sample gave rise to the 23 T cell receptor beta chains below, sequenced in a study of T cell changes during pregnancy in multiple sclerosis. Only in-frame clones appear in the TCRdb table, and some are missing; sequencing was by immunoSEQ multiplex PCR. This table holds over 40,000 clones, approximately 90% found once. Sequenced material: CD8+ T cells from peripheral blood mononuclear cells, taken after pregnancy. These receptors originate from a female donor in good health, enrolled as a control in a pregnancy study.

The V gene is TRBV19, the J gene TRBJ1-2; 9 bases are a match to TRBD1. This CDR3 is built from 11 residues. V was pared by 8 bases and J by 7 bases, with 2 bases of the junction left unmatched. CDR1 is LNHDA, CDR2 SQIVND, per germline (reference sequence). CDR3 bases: TGTGCCAGTGGACAGGGGAGTGGCTACACCTTC. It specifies CASGQGSGYTF.

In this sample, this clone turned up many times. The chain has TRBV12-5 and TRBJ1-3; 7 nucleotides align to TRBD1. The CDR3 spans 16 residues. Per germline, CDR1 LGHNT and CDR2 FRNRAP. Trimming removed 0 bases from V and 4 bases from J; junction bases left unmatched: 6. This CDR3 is CASGLVQEGAGNTIYF. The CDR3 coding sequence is TGTGCTAGTGGTTTGGTACAAGAGGGGGCAGGAAACACCATATATTTT.

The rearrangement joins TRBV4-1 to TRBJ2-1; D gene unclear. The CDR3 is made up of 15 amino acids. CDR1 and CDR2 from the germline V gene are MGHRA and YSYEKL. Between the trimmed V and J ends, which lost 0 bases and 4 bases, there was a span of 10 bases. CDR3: CASSQDWAKYNEQFF. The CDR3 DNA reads TGCGCCAGCAGCCAAGATTGGGCAAAATACAATGAGCAGTTCTTC.

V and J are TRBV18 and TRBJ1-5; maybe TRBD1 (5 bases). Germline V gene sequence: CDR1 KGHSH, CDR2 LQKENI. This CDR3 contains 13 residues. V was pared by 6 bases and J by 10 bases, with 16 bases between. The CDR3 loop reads CASSPGGVEPQHF. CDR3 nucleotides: TGTGCCAGCTCCCCGGGAGGGGTGGAACCCCAGCATTTT.

For the CDR3, the DNA is TGTGCCAGCAGTTTTAGGACAGGGACCAATCAGCCCCAGCATTTT. As protein: CASSFRTGTNQPQHF. The chain employs TRBV28 and TRBJ1-5; TRBD1 agrees at 8 bases. V shed 3 bases and J 3 bases; nucleotides not matched to a gene: 4. This CDR3 region has 15 residues. Germline CDR1 reads MDHEN; CDR2 reads SYDVKM.

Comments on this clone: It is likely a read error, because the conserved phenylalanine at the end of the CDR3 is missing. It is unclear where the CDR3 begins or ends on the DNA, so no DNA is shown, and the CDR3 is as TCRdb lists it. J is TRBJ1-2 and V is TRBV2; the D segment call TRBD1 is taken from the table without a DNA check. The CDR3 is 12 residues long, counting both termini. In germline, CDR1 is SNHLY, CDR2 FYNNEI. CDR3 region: CASPLRQGWRGS.

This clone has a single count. The CDR3 region has the DNA TGCAGCGTTGACTCCGAGGACAGGGGTGACTACACCTTC. It encodes CSVDSEDRGDYTF. The genes are TRBV29-1 and TRBJ1-2; the match to TRBD1 covers 9 bases. Trimming took 3 bases from V and 10 from J; bases not matched to a gene: 9. CDR3 size: 13 residues. Germline CDR1 and CDR2: SQVTM and ANQGSEA. Full variable domain (missing parts from reference TRBV29-1 and TRBJ1-2): SAVISQKPSRDICQRGTSLTIQCQVDSQVTMMFWYRQQPGQSLTLIATANQGSEATYESGFVIDKFPISRPNLTFSTLTVSNMSPEDSSIYLCSVDSEDRGDYTFGSGTRLTVV.

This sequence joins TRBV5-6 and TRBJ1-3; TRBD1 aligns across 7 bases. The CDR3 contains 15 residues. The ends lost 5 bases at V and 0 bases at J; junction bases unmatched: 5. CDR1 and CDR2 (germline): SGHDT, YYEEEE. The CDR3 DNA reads TGTGCCAGCAGTCTTACAGGGGCCTCTGGAAACACCATATATTTT. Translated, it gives CASSLTGASGNTIYF. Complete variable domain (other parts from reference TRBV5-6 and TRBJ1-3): DAGVTQSPTHLIKTRGQQVTLRCSPKSGHDTVSWYQQALGQGPQFIFQYYEEEERQRGNFPDRFSGHQFPNYSSELNVNALLLGDSALYLCASSLTGASGNTIYFGEGSWLTVV.

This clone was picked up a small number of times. As DNA, the CDR3 is TGTGCCAGCAGCTTAGAAGGGGCAAATTCACCCCTCCACTTT. This gives the protein CASSLEGANSPLHF. The J gene is TRBJ1-6, the V gene TRBV7-3, with a tentative D call TRBD1 (5 bases). Germline-derived CDR1 and CDR2 are SGHTA and FQGTGA. The CDR3 has 14 residues. The ends were cut back, 2 bases at V and 7 bases at J, with 9 bases in the middle.

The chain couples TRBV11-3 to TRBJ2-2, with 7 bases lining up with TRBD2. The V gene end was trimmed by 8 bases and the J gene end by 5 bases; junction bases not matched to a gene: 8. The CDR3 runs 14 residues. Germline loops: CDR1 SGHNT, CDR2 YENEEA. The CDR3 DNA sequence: TGTGCCAGCCAGCGGGACCCGGGTACCGGGGAGCTGTTTTTT. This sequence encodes CASQRDPGTGELFF.

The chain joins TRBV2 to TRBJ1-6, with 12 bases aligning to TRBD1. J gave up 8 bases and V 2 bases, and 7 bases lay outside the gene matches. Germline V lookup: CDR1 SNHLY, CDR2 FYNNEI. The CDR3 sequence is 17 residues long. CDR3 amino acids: CASSERGTGGFDSPLHF. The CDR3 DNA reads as TGTGCCAGCAGTGAAAGAGGGACAGGGGGCTTCGATTCACCCCTCCACTTT.

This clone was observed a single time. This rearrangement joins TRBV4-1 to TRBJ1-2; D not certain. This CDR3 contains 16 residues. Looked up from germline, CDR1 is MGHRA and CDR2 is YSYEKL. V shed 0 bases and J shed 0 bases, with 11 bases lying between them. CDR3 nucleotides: TGCGCCAGCAGCCAAGAGACTCGGGTGGCTAACTATGGCTACACCTTC. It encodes CASSQETRVANYGYTF.

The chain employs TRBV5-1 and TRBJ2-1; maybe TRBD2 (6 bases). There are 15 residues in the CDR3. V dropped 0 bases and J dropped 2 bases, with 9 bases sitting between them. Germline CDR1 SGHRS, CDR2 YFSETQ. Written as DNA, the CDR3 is TGCGCCAGCAGCTTGGAAGGGACTCCCTACAATGAGCAGTTCTTC. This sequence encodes CASSLEGTPYNEQFF.

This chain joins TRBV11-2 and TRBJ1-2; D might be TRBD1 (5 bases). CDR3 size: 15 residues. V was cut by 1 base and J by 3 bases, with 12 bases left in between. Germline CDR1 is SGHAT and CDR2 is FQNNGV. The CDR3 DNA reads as TGTGCCAGCAGCTTAGGGACACCTTTGGACTATGGCTACACCTTC. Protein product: CASSLGTPLDYGYTF.

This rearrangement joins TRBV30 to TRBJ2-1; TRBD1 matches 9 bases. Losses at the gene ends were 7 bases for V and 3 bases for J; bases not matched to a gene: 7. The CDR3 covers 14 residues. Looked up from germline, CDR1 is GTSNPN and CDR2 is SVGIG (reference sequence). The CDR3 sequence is CASGGQGIYNEQFF. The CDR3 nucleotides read TGTGCCTCCGGGGGACAGGGTATCTACAATGAGCAGTTCTTC.

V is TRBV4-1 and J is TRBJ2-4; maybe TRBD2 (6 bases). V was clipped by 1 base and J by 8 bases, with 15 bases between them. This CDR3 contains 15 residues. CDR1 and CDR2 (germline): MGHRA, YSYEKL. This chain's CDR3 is CASSQVDGPGDIQYF. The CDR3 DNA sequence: TGCGCCAGCAGCCAAGTGGATGGGCCGGGAGACATTCAGTACTTC.

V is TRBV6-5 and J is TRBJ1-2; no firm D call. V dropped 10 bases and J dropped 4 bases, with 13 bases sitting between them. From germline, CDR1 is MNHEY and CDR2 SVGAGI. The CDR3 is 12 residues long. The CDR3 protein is CATGGEGYGYTF. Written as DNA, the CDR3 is TGTGCCACGGGCGGGGAAGGCTATGGCTACACCTTC.

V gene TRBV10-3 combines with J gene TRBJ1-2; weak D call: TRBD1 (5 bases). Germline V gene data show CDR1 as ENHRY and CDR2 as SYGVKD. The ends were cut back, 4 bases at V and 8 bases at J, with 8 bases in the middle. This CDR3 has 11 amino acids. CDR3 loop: CAISGGDGYTF. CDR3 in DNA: TGTGCCATCAGTGGGGGGGACGGCTACACCTTC.

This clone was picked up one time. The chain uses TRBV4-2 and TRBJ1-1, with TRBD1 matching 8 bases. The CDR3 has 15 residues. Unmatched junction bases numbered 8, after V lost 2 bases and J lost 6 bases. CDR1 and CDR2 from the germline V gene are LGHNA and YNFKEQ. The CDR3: CASSQRRQGWAEAFF. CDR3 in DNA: TGTGCCAGCAGCCAACGTCGACAGGGGTGGGCTGAAGCTTTCTTT.

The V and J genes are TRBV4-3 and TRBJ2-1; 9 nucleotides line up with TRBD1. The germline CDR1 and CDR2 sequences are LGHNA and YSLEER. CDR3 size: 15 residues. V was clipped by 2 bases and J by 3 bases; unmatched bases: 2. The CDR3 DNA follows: TGCGCCAGCAGCCAAACGACAGGGGGCTACAATGAGCAGTTCTTC. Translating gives CASSQTTGGYNEQFF.

CDR3 residues: CASSYSKRETQYF. The CDR3 coding sequence is TGTGCCAGCAGTTACTCGAAGAGAGAGACCCAGTACTTC. V gene TRBV6-5 combines with J gene TRBJ2-5, with D unresolved. CDR3 length: 13 residues. CDR1 and CDR2 (germline): MNHEY, SVGAGI. V was clipped by 0 bases and J by 4 bases, with 6 bases between them.

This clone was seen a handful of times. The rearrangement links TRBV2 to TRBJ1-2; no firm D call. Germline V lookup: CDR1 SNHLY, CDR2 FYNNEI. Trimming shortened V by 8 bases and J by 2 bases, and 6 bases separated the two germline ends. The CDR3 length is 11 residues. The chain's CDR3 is CASGWNYGYTF. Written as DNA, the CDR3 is TGTGCCAGCGGCTGGAACTATGGCTACACCTTC.

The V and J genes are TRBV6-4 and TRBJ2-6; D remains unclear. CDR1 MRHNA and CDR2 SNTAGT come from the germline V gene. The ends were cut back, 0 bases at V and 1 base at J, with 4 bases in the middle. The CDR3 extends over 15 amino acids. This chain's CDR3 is CASSDSSSGANVLTF. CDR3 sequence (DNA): TGTGCCAGCAGTGACTCTAGTTCTGGGGCCAACGTCCTGACTTTC.